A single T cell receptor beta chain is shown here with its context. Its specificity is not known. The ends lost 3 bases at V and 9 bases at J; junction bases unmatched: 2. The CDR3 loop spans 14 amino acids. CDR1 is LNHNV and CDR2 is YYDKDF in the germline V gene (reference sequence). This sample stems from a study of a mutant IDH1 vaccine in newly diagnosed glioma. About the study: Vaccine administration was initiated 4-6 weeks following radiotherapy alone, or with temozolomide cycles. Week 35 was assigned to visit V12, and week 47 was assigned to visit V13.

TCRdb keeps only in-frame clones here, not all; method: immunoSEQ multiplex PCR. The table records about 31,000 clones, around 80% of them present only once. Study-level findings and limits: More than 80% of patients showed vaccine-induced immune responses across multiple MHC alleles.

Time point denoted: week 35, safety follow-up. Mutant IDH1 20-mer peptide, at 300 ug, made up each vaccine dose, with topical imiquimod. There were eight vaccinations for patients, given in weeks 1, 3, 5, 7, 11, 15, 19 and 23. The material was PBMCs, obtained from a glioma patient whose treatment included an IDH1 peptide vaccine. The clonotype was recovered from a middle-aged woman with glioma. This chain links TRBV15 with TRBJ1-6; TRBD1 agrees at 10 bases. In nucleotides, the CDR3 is TGTGCCACCAGCAGGGACAGGGGGGTTTCACCCCTCCACTTT. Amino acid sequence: CATSRDRGVSPLHF.